This is a list of T cell receptor beta chains from one sample in a study of Graves' ophthalmopathy and Graves' hyperthyroidism. TCRdb re-derived calls from the multiplex PCR reads in MiXCR, one entry per CDR3 protein. The sample carries over 450,000 distinct CDR3 sequences, 14% recorded once. The sample was blood. All receptors come from a woman in her twenties or thirties with Graves' ophthalmopathy. Both conserved end residues are part of each CDR3. The order of the fields is CDR3 DNA, CDR3 protein, J gene, V gene, CDR3 length, D gene, clone size. D genes are given only for firm matches. Some rows mark clone size as missing; the rest say once, few, many or name a class of expanded clone.

TGCGCCAGCAGCCAAGCTAGCGGGAGTAACACCGGGGAGCTGTTTTTT	CASSQASGSNTGELFF	TRBJ2-2	TRBV4-1	16	TRBD2	few
TGTGCCAGCAGTGAATGGTTGGAGACCCAGTACTTC	CASSEWLETQYF	TRBJ2-5	TRBV6-1	12	NA	many
TGTGCCAGCAGTGTCACTAGCGGAGAGACCCAGTACTTC	CASSVTSGETQYF	TRBJ2-5	TRBV2	13	TRBD2	many
TGTGCCAGCAGCCGAGTTAGGGGTACCGAGCAGTACTTC	CASSRVRGTEQYF	TRBJ2-7	TRBV12-3/TRBV12-4	13	NA	many
TGTGCCAGCAGTACAGGGATTGTCATGAACACTGAAGCTTTCTTT	CASSTGIVMNTEAFF	TRBJ1-1	TRBV2	15	NA	many
TGTGCCTGCAGGGGCCTCCTGGGCACTGAAGCTTTCTTT	CACRGLLGTEAFF	TRBJ1-1	TRBV30	13	NA	NA
TGTGCCAGCAGTTTATCGATGACCAATCAGCCCCAGCATTTT	CASSLSMTNQPQHF	TRBJ1-5	TRBV27	14	NA	many
TGTGCCAGCAGCCCCTGGGCTAGCGGGAGAAACACCGGGGAGCTGTTTTTT	CASSPWASGRNTGELFF	TRBJ2-2	TRBV13	17	TRBD2	NA
TGTGCCAGCCTCGGCAGGGTGATTTCACCCCCCCACTTT	CASLGRVISPPHF	TRBJ1-6	TRBV7-3	13	NA	NA
TGCGCCAGCAGCCAAGAAACGACAATGAACACTGAAGCTTTCTTT	CASSQETTMNTEAFF	TRBJ1-1	TRBV4-1	15	NA	NA
TGTGCCACCGGGGCGGCTAGCGATCACGAGCAGTACTTC	CATGAASDHEQYF	TRBJ2-7	TRBV19	13	NA	many
TGTGCCAGCAGCCAATCGGACAGAGACCGCTATGGCTACACCTTC	CASSQSDRDRYGYTF	TRBJ1-2	TRBV3-1	15	NA	NA
TGTGCCAGCGGGACGGTTGTGGAGACCCAGTACTTC	CASGTVVETQYF	TRBJ2-5	TRBV28	12	NA	many
TGTGCCAGCACCCCCTACGCGGGGGGGCGAGGGACCCAGTACTTC	CASTPYAGGRGTQYF	TRBJ2-5	TRBV28	15	TRBD2	many
TGCAGCGTTGTAGGTCGTGACAGACACTACGAGCAGTACTTC	CSVVGRDRHYEQYF	TRBJ2-7	TRBV29-1	14	NA	many
TGTGCCAGCTCGAAATGGGGCAGGCAGGGAGCCTACGAGCAGTACTTC	CASSKWGRQGAYEQYF	TRBJ2-7	TRBV6-1	16	NA	many
TGTGCCAGCAGCCAAGATATCAGAAGGGGGCAGGGGGAGACCCAGTACTTC	CASSQDIRRGQGETQYF	TRBJ2-5	TRBV3-1	17	TRBD1	few
TGTGCCAGTAGTATCGACCGGGACGGGGAGCTGTTTTTT	CASSIDRDGELFF	TRBJ2-2	TRBV19	13	NA	NA
TGTGCCAGCAGTATAATGAAGAGCACAGATACGCAGTATTTT	CASSIMKSTDTQYF	TRBJ2-3	TRBV6-2/TRBV6-3	14	NA	NA
TGTGCCAGCGGACAGGGGAGCAACGAGCAGTACTTC	CASGQGSNEQYF	TRBJ2-7	TRBV19	12	TRBD1	many
TGCAGTGCTAGACCAGCCCGGGCAGGGGTTCAAGAGACCCAGTACTTC	CSARPARAGVQETQYF	TRBJ2-5	TRBV20-1	16	NA	many
TGTGCCAGCAGCTTAGGCAGCGTAAGGCAAGAGACCCAGTACTTC	CASSLGSVRQETQYF	TRBJ2-5	TRBV7-9	15	NA	many
TGTGCCAGCAGCTCTGCTAGCCAAGGCGAGCAGTACTTC	CASSSASQGEQYF	TRBJ2-7	TRBV13	13	NA	once
TGTGCCAGCACACACAGGGTTAATCAGCCCCAGCATTTT	CASTHRVNQPQHF	TRBJ1-5	TRBV6-1	13	NA	NA
TGCAGCACTGAGGACAATTTGGGCGAGCAGTACTTC	CSTEDNLGEQYF	TRBJ2-7	TRBV29-1	12	NA	many
TGTGCCAGCACCCGACCGTTTAGCAATCAGCCCCAGCATTTT	CASTRPFSNQPQHF	TRBJ1-5	TRBV6-2/TRBV6-3	14	NA	many
TGTGCCAGTAGCCGACTCCGAAACACTGAAGCTTTCTTT	CASSRLRNTEAFF	TRBJ1-1	TRBV19	13	NA	few
TGCAGTGCAAAAAGCGACAGGGACTTCTATAATTCACCCCTCCACTTT	CSAKSDRDFYNSPLHF	TRBJ1-6	TRBV20-1	16	TRBD1	many
TGTGCCAGCAGTCGACTAGCGGATTTACCCGGGGAGCTGTTTTTT	CASSRLADLPGELFF	TRBJ2-2	TRBV6-2/TRBV6-3	15	TRBD2	few
TGTGCCAGCAGTTACTCGACAGGTGGGAACATTCAGTACTTC	CASSYSTGGNIQYF	TRBJ2-4	TRBV6-5	14	NA	many
TGTGCCAGCCGCCTACAGGGTTCCGGGGAGCTGTTTTTT	CASRLQGSGELFF	TRBJ2-2	TRBV27	13	NA	many
TGTGCCAGCAGTTTGTGGGAGAAGAACACTGAAGCTTTCTTT	CASSLWEKNTEAFF	TRBJ1-1	TRBV12-3/TRBV12-4	14	NA	many
TGTGCCAGCAGTTACTCGTGGAGCCACACTGAAGCTTTCTTT	CASSYSWSHTEAFF	TRBJ1-1	TRBV6-5	14	NA	many
TGCGCCAGCAGCCAAGATCCCCGACCGGCGGAGGAGACCCAGTACTTC	CASSQDPRPAEETQYF	TRBJ2-5	TRBV4-1	16	NA	many
TGTGCCAGCAGCGTAGGTGATATGCGAGGGACCGAGGGCTACACCTTC	CASSVGDMRGTEGYTF	TRBJ1-2	TRBV12-3/TRBV12-4	16	NA	NA
TGCGCCAGCAGCTTCCGGACAGGGAGGAACACTGAAGCTTTCTTT	CASSFRTGRNTEAFF	TRBJ1-1	TRBV5-1	15	TRBD1	many
TGTGCCAGTGCGGGTAGGGGGGCCGAATACACCGGGGAGCTGTTTTTT	CASAGRGAEYTGELFF	TRBJ2-2	TRBV2	16	NA	many
TGTGCCAGCAGAGACGGGTGGACCTATGGCTACACCTTC	CASRDGWTYGYTF	TRBJ1-2	TRBV6-1	13	NA	many
TGTGCCAGCAGTAGTCTTGGAGGGGGCGTCGGAGCCTATGGCTACACCTTC	CASSSLGGGVGAYGYTF	TRBJ1-2	TRBV25-1	17	TRBD1	many
TGCGCCAGCAGCACGGGACAGGAAACTTCACCCCTCCACTTT	CASSTGQETSPLHF	TRBJ1-6	TRBV5-1	14	TRBD1	many
TGTGCCAGCAGCTCAATGGGGACAGGGAGCCGGCGAGAGACCCAGTACTTC	CASSSMGTGSRRETQYF	TRBJ2-5	TRBV6-1	17	TRBD1	few
TGTGCCAGCAGTGAACACGGATACACCGGGGAGCTGTTTTTT	CASSEHGYTGELFF	TRBJ2-2	TRBV6-1	14	NA	many
TGCAGTGCCGCCTCAAGGGACAGTCTTTCTGAGACCCAGTACTTC	CSAASRDSLSETQYF	TRBJ2-5	TRBV20-1	15	TRBD1	many